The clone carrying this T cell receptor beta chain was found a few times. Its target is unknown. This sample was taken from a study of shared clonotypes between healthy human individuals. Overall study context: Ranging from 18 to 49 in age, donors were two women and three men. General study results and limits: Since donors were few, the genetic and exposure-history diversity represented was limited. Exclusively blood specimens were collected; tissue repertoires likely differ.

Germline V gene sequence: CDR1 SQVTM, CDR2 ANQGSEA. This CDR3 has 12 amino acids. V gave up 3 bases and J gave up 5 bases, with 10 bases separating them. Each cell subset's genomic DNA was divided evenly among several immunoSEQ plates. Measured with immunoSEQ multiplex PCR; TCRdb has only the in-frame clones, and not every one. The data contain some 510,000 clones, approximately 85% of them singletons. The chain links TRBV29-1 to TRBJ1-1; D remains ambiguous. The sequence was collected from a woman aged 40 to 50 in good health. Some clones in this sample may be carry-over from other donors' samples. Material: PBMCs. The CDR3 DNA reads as TGCAGCGTTGACGGACTTGGGACTGAAGCTTTCTTT. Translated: CSVDGLGTEAFF. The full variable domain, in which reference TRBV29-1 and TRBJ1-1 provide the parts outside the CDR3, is SAVISQKPSRDICQRGTSLTIQCQVDSQVTMMFWYRQQPGQSLTLIATANQGSEATYESGFVIDKFPISRPNLTFSTLTVSNMSPEDSSIYLCSVDGLGTEAFFGQGTRLTVV.